What follows are 20 T cell receptor beta chains derived from one specimen sequenced in a study of neoadjuvant anti-PD-1 for oral cavity cancer. Time point given: after neoadjuvant nivolumab, at surgical resection. Some clones are missing from TCRdb's copy, which holds only in-frame ones; the method was immunoSEQ multiplex PCR. The table records 9,500 to 15,000 clones, about two thirds of them present only once. The material sequenced was PBMCs, taken after nivolumab (anti-PD-1) treatment. The receptors stem from a person between 40 and 79 years old with oral cavity squamous cell carcinoma.

The V and J genes are TRBV13 and TRBJ1-2; the D is unclear. V gave up 7 bases and J gave up 1 base, with 13 bases separating them. The V gene's germline CDR1 is PRHDT and CDR2 FYEKMQ (reference sequence). This CDR3 is 14 amino acids long. DNA of the CDR3: TGTGCCAGCAAAAACACGCACGGTAACTATGGCTACACCTTC. Translated: CASKNTHGNYGYTF.

The rearrangement joins TRBV30 to TRBJ1-4; no firm D call. Germline V lookup: CDR1 GTSNPN, CDR2 SVGIG (reference sequence). The germline V and J ends were trimmed by 3 bases and 8 bases, with 10 bases remaining between them. This CDR3 contains 12 residues. The CDR3 sequence: CAWRFISEKLFF. CDR3 DNA sequence: TGTGCCTGGAGGTTCATAAGCGAAAAACTGTTTTTT.

This sequence joins TRBV4-1 and TRBJ1-1; 7 bases line up with TRBD1. The CDR3 sequence is 13 residues long. J lost 11 bases, V lost 6 bases, and 12 bases had no gene match. Germline V lookup: CDR1 MGHRA, CDR2 YSYEKL. CDR3 residues: CASRQLGGPKAFF. The CDR3 coding sequence is TGCGCCAGCAGACAACTAGGGGGCCCGAAGGCTTTCTTT.

The chain has TRBV30 and TRBJ1-1; D unresolved. Germline CDR1 GTSNPN, CDR2 SVGIG (reference sequence). The CDR3 spans 14 residues. Trimming stripped 1 base from V and 0 bases from J, with 9 bases between. CDR3 loop: CAWSDTHLNTEAFF. As DNA, the CDR3 is TGTGCCTGGAGTGATACCCATCTGAACACTGAAGCTTTCTTT.

This clone was recorded a few times. This sequence joins TRBV29-1 and TRBJ1-2; a weak D match, TRBD1 (5 bases). The CDR3 length is 13 residues. V gave up 8 bases and J gave up 5 bases, with 18 bases separating them. Germline CDR1 and CDR2: SQVTM and ANQGSEA. CDR3 nucleotide sequence: TGCAGCCCAACCCCCGGGGCGGGTTATGGCTACACCTTC. Amino acid sequence: CSPTPGAGYGYTF.

The V and J genes are TRBV4-1 and TRBJ2-1; D possibly matches TRBD1 or TRBD2 (6 bases each). Germline CDR1 and CDR2: MGHRA and YSYEKL. Trimming took off 1 base at V and 1 base at J, with 11 bases between the two ends. The CDR3 spans 16 residues. The CDR3 bases are TGCGCCAGCAGCCAAGGAAGGGGGGTTTCCTACAATGAGCAGTTCTTC. Protein: CASSQGRGVSYNEQFF.

J is TRBJ1-6 and V is TRBV28, with unresolved D. This CDR3 comprises 14 residues. Trimming stripped 4 bases from V and 9 bases from J, with 13 bases between. Germline V gives CDR1 MDHEN, CDR2 SYDVKM. The CDR3 protein is CASSYSVNISPLHF. The CDR3 coding sequence is TGTGCCAGCAGTTACAGCGTGAACATTTCACCCCTCCACTTT.

The gene calls are TRBV4-2 and TRBJ1-2; D is possibly TRBD1 (5 bases). The CDR3 loop spans 14 amino acids. V was pared by 0 bases and J by 5 bases, with 10 bases between. The germline V gene encodes CDR1 LGHNA and CDR2 YNFKEQ. Written as DNA, the CDR3 is TGTGCCAGCAGCCAAGAGGGGGACCGTTATGGCTACACCTTC. Its protein is CASSQEGDRYGYTF.

The CDR3, as DNA: TGCGCCAGCAGCCACCCCCAAGGTGGGGTCGGGGAGACCCAGTACTTC. It specifies CASSHPQGGVGETQYF. The V call is TRBV4-1, the J call TRBJ2-5; D is unresolved. V gave up 3 bases and J gave up 5 bases, with 19 bases separating them. This CDR3 comprises 16 residues. Germline V lookup: CDR1 MGHRA, CDR2 YSYEKL.

The genes are TRBV7-9 and TRBJ2-7, with D uncertain. V lost 5 bases and J lost 0, with 8 bases in between. This CDR3 has 13 amino acids. The germline V gene has CDR1 SEHNR and CDR2 FQNEAQ (reference sequence). This CDR3 is CASSDLSSYEQYF. In nucleotides, the CDR3 is TGTGCCAGCAGCGATCTAAGCTCCTACGAGCAGTACTTC.

Details on this clone: No DNA is shown, since the ends of the CDR3 on it are uncertain; the CDR3 is the one TCRdb lists. The CDR3 sequence: CASSFLAGGETQYF. The rearrangement uses TRBV6-5 and TRBJ2-5; the table's D call, TRBD2, was not checked against the DNA. CDR1 and CDR2 from the germline V gene are MNHEY and SVGAGI. The CDR3 sequence runs 14 residues, both termini included.

The chain carries TRBV5-8 and TRBJ2-1; D is ambiguous. The germline V gene encodes CDR1 SGHTS and CDR2 YDEGEE. Trimming took off 3 bases at V and 9 bases at J, with 10 bases between the two ends. This CDR3 region has 12 residues. As DNA, the CDR3 is TGTGCCAGCAGCTCCTCTCCACGTGAGCAGTTCTTC. This translates into CASSSSPREQFF.

The chain has TRBV28 and TRBJ2-7; D might be TRBD2 (6 bases). Germline-derived CDR1 and CDR2 are MDHEN and SYDVKM. The CDR3 has 15 residues. Trimming took 2 bases from V and 6 from J, leaving 17 bases between them. The CDR3 reads CASSLHQTSQREQYF. The CDR3 DNA sequence: TGTGCCAGCAGTTTACACCAGACTAGTCAGCGCGAGCAGTACTTC.

The V and J genes are TRBV25-1 and TRBJ2-4, with 9 bases fitting TRBD2. This CDR3 is built from 17 residues. CDR1 and CDR2 (germline): MGHDK, SYGVNS. V shed 3 bases, J shed 2 bases, and the junction held 8 bases outside the gene matches. The CDR3 is CASSESGLARTKNIQYF. DNA for the CDR3: TGTGCCAGCAGTGAGTCCGGACTAGCGAGAACCAAAAACATTCAGTACTTC.

The rearrangement links TRBV29-1 to TRBJ2-7; 7 nucleotides line up with TRBD1. V lost 3 bases and J lost 5; bases outside the gene matches: 7. Germline V CDR1 and CDR2: SQVTM, ANQGSEA. The CDR3 is 13 residues long. CDR3 protein: CSVDRQGVDEQYF. CDR3 coding DNA: TGCAGCGTTGACCGACAGGGAGTCGACGAGCAGTACTTC.

This chain uses TRBV6-1 with TRBJ2-5; possibly TRBD1 or TRBD2 for D (6 bases each). V was cut by 3 bases and J by 1 base, with 18 bases left in between. There are 17 residues in the CDR3. Germline lookup yields CDR1 MNHNS and CDR2 SASEGT. The CDR3 region is CASSDPPGGSGQETQYF. The CDR3 coding sequence is TGTGCCAGCAGTGACCCCCCCGGGGGCTCAGGCCAAGAGACCCAGTACTTC.

This clone was counted a single time. V usage is TRBV27 and J usage is TRBJ2-1, with unresolved D. The CDR3 extends over 12 amino acids. The V gene lost 6 bases and the J gene lost 8 bases, with 11 bases spanning the gap. The germline V gene encodes CDR1 MNHEY and CDR2 SMNVEV (reference sequence). The CDR3 DNA reads TGTGCCAGCAGCATAACACTTCATGAGCAGTTCTTC. Translated, it gives CASSITLHEQFF.

The chain has TRBV7-9 and TRBJ2-1; D unclear. V gave up 4 bases and J gave up 7 bases, with 2 bases separating them. CDR3 length: 10 amino acids. The germline V gene encodes CDR1 SEHNR and CDR2 FQNEAQ (reference sequence). CDR3 protein: CASSSNEQFF. Here the CDR3 DNA reads TGTGCCAGCAGCTCAAATGAGCAGTTCTTC.

This clone was counted only a few times. The J gene is TRBJ1-5, the V gene TRBV28; D remains unclear. In germline, CDR1 is MDHEN, CDR2 SYDVKM. The CDR3 length is 13 residues. Trimming shortened V by 8 bases and J by 10 bases, and 18 bases separated the two germline ends. CDR3 bases: TGTGCCAGCCTCCAGGCGGTAAGCCTACCCCAGCATTTT. It specifies CASLQAVSLPQHF.

The genes are TRBV6-6 and TRBJ2-5; D uncertain. The V end was cut by 6 bases, the J end by 0 bases, with 17 bases between. The CDR3 covers 16 residues. In germline, CDR1 is MNHNY, CDR2 SVGAGI (reference sequence). This chain's CDR3 is CASSRRTPRYQETQYF. DNA of the CDR3: TGTGCCAGCAGCCGAAGGACCCCCCGGTACCAAGAGACCCAGTACTTC.